These 23 T cell receptor beta chains were sequenced from one sample in a study of cytomegalovirus exposure and HLA in healthy donors. The PCR ran on 60 Vbeta and 13 Jbeta primers. Sequencing used immunoSEQ multiplex PCR; TCRdb keeps in-frame clones, though not all of them. The table records around 100,000 clones, more than 75% of them present only once. The sequenced sample consisted of PBMCs. All receptors derive from a young woman in good health and CMV-seropositive.

J is TRBJ1-5 and V is TRBV9; tentatively, D is TRBD1 (5 bases). Germline V gene data show CDR1 as SGDLS and CDR2 as YYNGEE. This CDR3 region has 15 residues. With 2 bases removed from V and 0 bases from J, the gap between germline ends came to 9 bases. CDR3 DNA sequence: TGTGCCAGCAGCGTTTCAGGGTATAGCAATCAGCCCCAGCATTTT. Translation: CASSVSGYSNQPQHF.

This clone occurred a few times. The V call is TRBV12-5, the J call TRBJ2-7; maybe TRBD1 (6 bases). Germline-derived CDR1 and CDR2 are LGHNT and FRNRAP. This CDR3 is built from 19 residues. The ends were cut back, 1 base at V and 5 bases at J, with 27 bases in the middle. The CDR3, as DNA: TGTGCTAGTGGTTTGGCGAGGCCCTACGACGTTACAGGGAGCAACGAGCAGTACTTC. Protein product: CASGLARPYDVTGSNEQYF.

The chain joins TRBV30 to TRBJ2-7; D ambiguous. V lost 7 bases and J lost 1, with 11 bases in between. Germline CDR1 and CDR2: GTSNPN and SVGIG (reference sequence). The CDR3 length is 12 residues. CDR3 nucleotide sequence: TGTGCCTCCGTATCCGGTTCCTACGAGCAGTACTTC. Its protein product is CASVSGSYEQYF.

The table lists this clone with a count of one. The chain combines TRBV7-5 with TRBJ2-7; the D call in the table, TRBD1, was not verified against the DNA. TRBV7-5 is designated a pseudogene. CDR3 length: 18 residues. CDR3 in DNA: TGTGCCAGAAGCCCCCTTATAGTCTGGGCCTTAAGCTCCTACGAGCAGTACTTC. Protein: CARSPLIVWALSSYEQYF.

V and J are TRBV27 and TRBJ1-1; TRBD1 agrees at 10 bases. Trimming removed 7 bases from V and 5 bases from J; junction bases left unmatched: 4. Germline V gene data show CDR1 as MNHEY and CDR2 as SMNVEV (reference sequence). There are 13 residues in the CDR3. CDR3 nucleotide sequence: TGTGCCAGCAAGACAGGGGGCTATACTGAAGCTTTCTTT. Encoded protein: CASKTGGYTEAFF.

The chain links TRBV21-1 to TRBJ1-5. TRBV21-1 is deemed a pseudogene. The CDR3 loop spans 19 amino acids. The CDR3 nucleotides read TGTGCCAGCAGCCAGAAGAGGGCCACCGTATTATTCCGCAATCAGCCCCAGCATTTT. Translation gives CASSQKRATVLFRNQPQHF.

This clone was counted only a few times. The V and J genes are TRBV27 and TRBJ2-7; maybe TRBD1 (6 bases). Deletions cut 4 bases from V and 2 bases from J, with 12 bases between. The germline V gene encodes CDR1 MNHEY and CDR2 SMNVEV (reference sequence). This CDR3 contains 14 residues. CDR3 coding DNA: TGTGCCAGCAGTTCTTTAGGGGGAACCTACGAGCAGTACTTC. Translating gives CASSSLGGTYEQYF.

This chain links TRBV5-4 with TRBJ2-7; perhaps TRBD1 as D (6 bases). CDR1 is SGHNT, CDR2 YYREEE, per germline (reference sequence). Trimming stripped 0 bases from V and 2 bases from J, with 15 bases between. CDR3 length: 16 amino acids. CDR3 protein: CASSLGGQGRTYEQYF. The CDR3, as DNA: TGTGCCAGCAGCTTGGGAGGGCAGGGGCGGACCTACGAGCAGTACTTC.

The chain is built from TRBV23-1 and TRBJ1-2; D possibly corresponds to TRBD1 (6 bases). TRBV23-1 is an open reading frame, and its role is uncertain. V lost 0 bases and J lost 8, with 13 bases in between. The CDR3 is 14 amino acids. CDR3 residues: CASSQSSAGVGYTF. The CDR3 DNA reads TGCGCCAGCAGTCAATCGTCCGCAGGGGTCGGCTACACCTTC.

This sequence joins TRBV28 and TRBJ1-1; 8 bases are a match to TRBD1. Germline-derived CDR1 and CDR2 are MDHEN and SYDVKM. The CDR3 spans 14 residues. The V gene end was trimmed by 2 bases and the J gene end by 7 bases; junction bases not matched to a gene: 6. The CDR3 region has the DNA TGTGCCAGCAGTTTAGACAGGGGTTGGAGTGAAGCTTTCTTT. Protein product: CASSLDRGWSEAFF. The full variable domain, in which reference TRBV28 and TRBJ1-1 provide the parts outside the CDR3, is DVKVTQSSRYLVKRTGEKVFLECVQDMDHENMFWYRQDPGLGLRLIYFSYDVKMKEKGDIPEGYSVSREKKERFSLILESASTNQTSMYLCASSLDRGWSEAFFGQGTRLTVV.

This chain connects TRBV7-2 to TRBJ1-4, with no clear D. Germline CDR1 is SGHTA and CDR2 is FQGNSA. The CDR3 consists of 15 residues. Trimming left V 5 bases short and J 0 bases short, with 10 bases between. The CDR3 nucleotides are TGTGCCAGCAGCCGCATCGTAGCAACTAATGAAAAACTGTTTTTT. It translates to CASSRIVATNEKLFF.

The V call is TRBV5-6, the J call TRBJ2-5; no clear D. Germline CDR1 reads SGHDT; CDR2 reads YYEEEE. The CDR3 is 12 residues long. V dropped 3 bases and J dropped 11 bases, with 14 bases sitting between them. As DNA, the CDR3 is TGTGCCAGCAGCTCGCCTGACGGAGAGCAGTACTTC. Amino acid sequence: CASSSPDGEQYF.

The chain couples TRBV10-3 to TRBJ1-1; 7 bases line up with TRBD1. Trimming removed 11 bases from V and 6 bases from J; junction bases left unmatched: 9. CDR3 length: 12 residues. From germline, CDR1 is ENHRY and CDR2 SYGVKD. CDR3 protein: CASEGAGPEAFF. The CDR3 bases are TGTGCCTCCGAGGGGGCTGGCCCTGAAGCTTTCTTT.

This clone was observed a handful of times. V is TRBV4-2 and J is TRBJ2-7; maybe TRBD2 (6 bases). With 3 bases removed from V and 2 bases from J, the gap between germline ends came to 17 bases. This CDR3 is built from 16 residues. Germline V CDR1 and CDR2: LGHNA, YNFKEQ. The CDR3 protein is CASSHHDGGRPYEQYF. The CDR3 DNA reads TGTGCCAGCAGCCACCACGATGGGGGGAGGCCCTACGAGCAGTACTTC.

This clone was seen only once. This sequence joins TRBV5-4 and TRBJ2-7; perhaps TRBD2 as D (5 bases). There are 14 residues in the CDR3. The V and J ends lost 4 bases and 5 bases respectively, with 16 bases between them. Germline values: CDR1 SGHNT, CDR2 YYREEE (reference sequence). CDR3 sequence (DNA): TGTGCCAGCAGCACAAGAGGGTACCGACACGAGCAGTACTTC. Translated: CASSTRGYRHEQYF.

The CDR3 sequence: CASALGRGSNQPQHF. CDR3 in DNA: TGTGCCAGCGCCCTGGGAAGGGGTAGCAATCAGCCCCAGCATTTT. The chain joins TRBV19 to TRBJ1-5; the D gene is possibly TRBD1 (5 bases). The CDR3 runs 15 residues. V was cut by 9 bases and J by 0 bases, with 15 bases left in between. Germline CDR1 and CDR2: LNHDA and SQIVND (reference sequence).

The chain combines TRBV30 with TRBJ1-1, with D possibly matching TRBD1 (6 bases). Germline assignment: CDR1 GTSNPN and CDR2 SVGIG (reference sequence). Between the trimmed V and J ends, which lost 4 bases and 4 bases, there was a span of 22 bases. The CDR3 has 16 residues. This chain's CDR3 is CAWIGDFAGAGTEAFF. CDR3 coding DNA: TGTGCCTGGATAGGGGACTTTGCGGGGGCAGGCACTGAAGCTTTCTTT.

The chain joins TRBV10-3 to TRBJ2-5; 8 bases align to TRBD1. The CDR3 contains 14 residues. The germline CDR1 and CDR2 sequences are ENHRY and SYGVKD. The V and J ends lost 4 bases and 5 bases, in that order; junction bases with no gene match: 6. The CDR3 is CAISGGQATETQYF. Written as DNA, the CDR3 is TGTGCCATCAGTGGGGGACAGGCTACGGAGACCCAGTACTTC.

This rearrangement joins TRBV28 to TRBJ1-2; D is unresolved. The CDR3 contains 13 residues. CDR1 and CDR2 from the germline V gene are MDHEN and SYDVKM. V lost 4 bases and J 4 bases, leaving 10 bases between the germline ends. Here the CDR3 reads CASSSHMSYGYTF. The CDR3 nucleotides are TGTGCCAGCAGTTCCCACATGTCCTATGGCTACACCTTC.

This clone appeared once. This chain uses TRBV6-1 with TRBJ2-2; 10 bases agree with TRBD1. V lost 1 base to trimming and J lost 5 bases; unmatched junction nucleotides: 10. The CDR3 runs 18 residues. Germline V gene sequence: CDR1 MNHNS, CDR2 SASEGT. The CDR3 loop reads CASSEETGGVFVTGELFF. CDR3 nucleotides: TGTGCCAGCAGTGAAGAGACAGGGGGCGTTTTTGTTACCGGGGAGCTGTTTTTT.

This chain uses TRBV21-1 with TRBJ2-7; TRBD2, as called in the table, went unchecked against the DNA. TRBV21-1 is marked as a pseudogene. CDR3 length: 15 residues. As DNA, the CDR3 is TGTGCCAGCAGACCCGTCGCTAGCGGTTGTTACGAGCAGTACTTC. Encoded protein: CASRPVASGCYEQYF.

This chain links TRBV29-1 with TRBJ1-1; D unclear. In germline, CDR1 is SQVTM, CDR2 ANQGSEA. CDR3 length equals 15 residues. V dropped 4 bases and J dropped 1 base, with 16 bases sitting between them. CDR3 sequence (DNA): TGCAGCGTTGGCTGGAGATCGAATAAGAACACTGAAGCTTTCTTT. Amino acids: CSVGWRSNKNTEAFF.

The table lists this clone with a count of one. V is TRBV27 and J is TRBJ1-1; 10 bases map to TRBD1. The J segment lost 4 bases and the V segment lost 6 bases, leaving 8 bases of the junction unmatched. CDR1 MNHEY and CDR2 SMNVEV come from the germline V gene (reference sequence). The CDR3 is 15 amino acids. The CDR3 DNA reads TGTGCCAGCAGCCGACAGGGGGCTTTTAGCACTGAAGCTTTCTTT. Amino acid sequence: CASSRQGAFSTEAFF.